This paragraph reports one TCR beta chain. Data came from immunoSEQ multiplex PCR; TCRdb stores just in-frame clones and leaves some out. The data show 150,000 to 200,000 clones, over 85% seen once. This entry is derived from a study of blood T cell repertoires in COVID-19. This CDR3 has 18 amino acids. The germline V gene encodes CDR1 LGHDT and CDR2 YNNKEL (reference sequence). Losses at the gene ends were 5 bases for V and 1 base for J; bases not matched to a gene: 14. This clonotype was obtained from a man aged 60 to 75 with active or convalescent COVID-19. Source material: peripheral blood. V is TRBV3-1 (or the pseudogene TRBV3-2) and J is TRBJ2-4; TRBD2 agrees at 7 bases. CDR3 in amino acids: CASSTVGRFALAKNIQYF. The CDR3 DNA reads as TGTGCCAGCAGCACGGTCGGGAGGTTCGCCCTCGCCAAAAACATTCAGTACTTC.